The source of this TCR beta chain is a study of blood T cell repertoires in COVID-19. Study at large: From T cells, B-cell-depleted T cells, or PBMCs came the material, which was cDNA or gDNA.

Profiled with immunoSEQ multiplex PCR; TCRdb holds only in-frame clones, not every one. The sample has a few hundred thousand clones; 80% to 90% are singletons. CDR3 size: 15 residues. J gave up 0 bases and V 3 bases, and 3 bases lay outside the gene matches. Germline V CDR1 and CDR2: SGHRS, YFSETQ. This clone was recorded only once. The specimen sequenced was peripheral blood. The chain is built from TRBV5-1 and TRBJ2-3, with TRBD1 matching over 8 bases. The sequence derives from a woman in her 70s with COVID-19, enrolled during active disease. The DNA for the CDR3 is TGCGCCAGCAGCTATAGACAGGGGAGCACAGATACGCAGTATTTT. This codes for CASSYRQGSTDTQYF.